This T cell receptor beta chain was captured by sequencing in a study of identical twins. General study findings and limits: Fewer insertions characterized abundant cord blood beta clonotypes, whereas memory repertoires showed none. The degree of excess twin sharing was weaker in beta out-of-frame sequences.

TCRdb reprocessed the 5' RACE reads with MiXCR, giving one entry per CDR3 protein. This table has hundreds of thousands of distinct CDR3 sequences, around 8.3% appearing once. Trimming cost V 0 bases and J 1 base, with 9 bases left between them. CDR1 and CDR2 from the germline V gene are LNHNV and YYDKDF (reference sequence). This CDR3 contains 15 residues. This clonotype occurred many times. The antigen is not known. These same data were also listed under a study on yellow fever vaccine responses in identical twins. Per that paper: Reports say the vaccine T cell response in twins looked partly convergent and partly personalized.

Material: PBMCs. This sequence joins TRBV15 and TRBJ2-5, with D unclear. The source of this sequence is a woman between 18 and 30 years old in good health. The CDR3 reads CATSRDPRGQETQYF. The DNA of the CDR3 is TGTGCCACCAGCAGAGACCCGAGAGGCCAAGAGACCCAGTACTTC.